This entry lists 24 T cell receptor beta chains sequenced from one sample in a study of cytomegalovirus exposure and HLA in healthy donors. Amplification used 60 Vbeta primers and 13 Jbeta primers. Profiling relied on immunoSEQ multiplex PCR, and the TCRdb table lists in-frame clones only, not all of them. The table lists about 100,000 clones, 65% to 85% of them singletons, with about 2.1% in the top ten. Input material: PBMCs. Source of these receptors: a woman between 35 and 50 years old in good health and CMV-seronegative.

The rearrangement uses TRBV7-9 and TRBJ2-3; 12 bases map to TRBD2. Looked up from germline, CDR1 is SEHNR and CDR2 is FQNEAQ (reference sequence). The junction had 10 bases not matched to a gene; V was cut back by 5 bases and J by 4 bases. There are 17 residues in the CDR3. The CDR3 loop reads CASSPPRLAGVSDTQYF. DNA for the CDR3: TGTGCCAGCAGCCCGCCACGACTAGCGGGAGTCTCAGATACGCAGTATTTT.

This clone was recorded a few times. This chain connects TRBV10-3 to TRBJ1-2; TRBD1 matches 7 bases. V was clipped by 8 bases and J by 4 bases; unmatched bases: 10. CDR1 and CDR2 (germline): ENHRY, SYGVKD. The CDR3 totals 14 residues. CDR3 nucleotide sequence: TGTGCCATCTTTGGAGGGGGCGGTGGCTATGGCTACACCTTC. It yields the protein CAIFGGGGGYGYTF.

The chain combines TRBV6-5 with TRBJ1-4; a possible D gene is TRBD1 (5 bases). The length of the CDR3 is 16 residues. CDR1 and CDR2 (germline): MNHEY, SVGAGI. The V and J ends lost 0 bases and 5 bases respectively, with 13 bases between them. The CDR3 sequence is CASSYSLGGNNEKLFF. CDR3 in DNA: TGTGCCAGCAGTTACTCTTTGGGGGGGAACAATGAAAAACTGTTTTTT.

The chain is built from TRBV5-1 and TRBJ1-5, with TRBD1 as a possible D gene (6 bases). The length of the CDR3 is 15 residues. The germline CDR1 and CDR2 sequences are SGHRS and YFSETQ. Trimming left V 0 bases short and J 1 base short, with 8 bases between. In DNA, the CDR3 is TGCGCCAGCAGCTTGGGCAGGGGAAGCAATCAGCCCCAGCATTTT. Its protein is CASSLGRGSNQPQHF.

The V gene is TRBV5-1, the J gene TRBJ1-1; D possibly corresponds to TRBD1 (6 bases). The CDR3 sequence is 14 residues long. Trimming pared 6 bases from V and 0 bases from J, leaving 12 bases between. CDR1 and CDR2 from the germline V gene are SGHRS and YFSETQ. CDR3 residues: CASTPRGLNTEAFF. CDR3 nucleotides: TGCGCCAGCACTCCAAGGGGGTTGAACACTGAAGCTTTCTTT.

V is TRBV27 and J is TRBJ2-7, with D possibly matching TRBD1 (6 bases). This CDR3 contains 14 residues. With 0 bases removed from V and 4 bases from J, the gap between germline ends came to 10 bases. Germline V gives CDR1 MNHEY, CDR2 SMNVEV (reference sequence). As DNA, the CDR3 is TGTGCCAGCAGTTTATCCCGCACAGGGTACGAGCAGTACTTC. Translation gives CASSLSRTGYEQYF.

The CDR3 nucleotides read TGTGCCAGCAGCTTATTAGGGCAGGGGGCGATTGGCTACACCTTC. It yields the protein CASSLLGQGAIGYTF. The rearrangement links TRBV7-4 to TRBJ1-2; 8 nucleotides match TRBD1. Germline assignment: CDR1 SGHVT and CDR2 SQSDAQ. The V segment lost 2 bases and the J segment 7 bases; nucleotides outside the gene matches: 9. This CDR3 region has 15 residues.

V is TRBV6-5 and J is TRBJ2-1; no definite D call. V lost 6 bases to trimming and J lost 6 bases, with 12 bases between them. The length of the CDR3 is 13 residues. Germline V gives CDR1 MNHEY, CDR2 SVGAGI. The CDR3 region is CASSHRVGNEQFF. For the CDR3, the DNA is TGTGCCAGCAGCCACCGGGTGGGCAATGAGCAGTTCTTC.

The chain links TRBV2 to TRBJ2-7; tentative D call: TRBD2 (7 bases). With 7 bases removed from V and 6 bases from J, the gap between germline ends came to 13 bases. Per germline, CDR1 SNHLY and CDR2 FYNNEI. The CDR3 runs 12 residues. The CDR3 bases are TGTGCCAGCATAAGGGGGGGTATCGAGCAGTACTTC. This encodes CASIRGGIEQYF.

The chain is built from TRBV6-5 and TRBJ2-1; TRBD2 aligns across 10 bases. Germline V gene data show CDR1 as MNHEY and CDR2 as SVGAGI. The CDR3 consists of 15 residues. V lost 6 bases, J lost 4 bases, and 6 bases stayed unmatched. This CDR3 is CASSPSGGGYNEQFF. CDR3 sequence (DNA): TGTGCCAGCAGCCCGAGCGGGGGGGGTTACAATGAGCAGTTCTTC.

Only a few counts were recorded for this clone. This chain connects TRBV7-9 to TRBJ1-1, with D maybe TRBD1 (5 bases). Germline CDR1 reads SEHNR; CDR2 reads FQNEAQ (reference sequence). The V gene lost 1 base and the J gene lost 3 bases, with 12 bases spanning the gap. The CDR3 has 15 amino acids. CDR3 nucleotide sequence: TGTGCCAGCAGCTTAGAAGGGGTCTCTCACACTGAAGCTTTCTTT. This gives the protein CASSLEGVSHTEAFF.

The CDR3: CASSESLNTGELFF. The CDR3 bases are TGCGCCAGCAGTGAGTCCCTTAACACCGGGGAGCTGTTTTTT. The chain employs TRBV10-1 and TRBJ2-2; D not certain. Germline CDR1 and CDR2: WNHNN and SYGVQD (reference sequence). The CDR3 totals 14 residues. Trimming took off 0 bases at V and 2 bases at J, with 4 bases between the two ends.

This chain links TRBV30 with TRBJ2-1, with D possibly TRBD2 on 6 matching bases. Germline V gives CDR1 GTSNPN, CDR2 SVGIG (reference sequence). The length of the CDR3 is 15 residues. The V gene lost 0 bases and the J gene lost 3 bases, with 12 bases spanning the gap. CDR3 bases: TGTGCCTGGAGTGTACTCGGCGGGAACTACAATGAGCAGTTCTTC. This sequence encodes CAWSVLGGNYNEQFF.

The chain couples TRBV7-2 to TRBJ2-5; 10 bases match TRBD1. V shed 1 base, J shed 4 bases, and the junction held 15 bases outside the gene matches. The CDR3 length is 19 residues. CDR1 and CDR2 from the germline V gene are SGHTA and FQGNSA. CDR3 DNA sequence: TGTGCCAGCAGCTTAGTGGTCGGGTGGCGTGACAGGGGGCCAGAGACCCAGTACTTC. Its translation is CASSLVVGWRDRGPETQYF.

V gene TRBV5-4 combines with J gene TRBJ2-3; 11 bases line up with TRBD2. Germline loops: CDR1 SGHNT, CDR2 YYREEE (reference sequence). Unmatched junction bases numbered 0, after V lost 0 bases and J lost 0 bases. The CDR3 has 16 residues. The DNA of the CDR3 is TGTGCCAGCAGCTTGGGACTAGCGGGGAGCACAGATACGCAGTATTTT. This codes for CASSLGLAGSTDTQYF.

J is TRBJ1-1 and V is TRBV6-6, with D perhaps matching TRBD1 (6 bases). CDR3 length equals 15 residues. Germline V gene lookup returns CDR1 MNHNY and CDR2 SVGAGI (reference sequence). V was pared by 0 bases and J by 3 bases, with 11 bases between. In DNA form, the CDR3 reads TGTGCCAGCAGTTACTCGCCACAGGGTGACACTGAAGCTTTCTTT. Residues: CASSYSPQGDTEAFF.

CDR3 coding DNA: TGTGCCAGCAGTTTAGACAGGGCGGGTCAGCCCCAGCATTTT. Protein product: CASSLDRAGQPQHF. The chain uses TRBV28 and TRBJ1-5, with TRBD1 matching over 7 bases. Per the germline V gene, CDR1 is MDHEN and CDR2 is SYDVKM. The ends lost 2 bases at V and 6 bases at J; junction bases unmatched: 4. The CDR3 sequence is 14 residues long.

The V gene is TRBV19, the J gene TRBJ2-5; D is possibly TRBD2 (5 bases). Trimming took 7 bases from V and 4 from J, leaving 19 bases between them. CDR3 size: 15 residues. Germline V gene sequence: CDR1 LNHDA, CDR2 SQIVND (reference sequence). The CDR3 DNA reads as TGTGCCAGTATTGTAAGGGCCCCACGGGGAGAGACCCAGTACTTC. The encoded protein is CASIVRAPRGETQYF.

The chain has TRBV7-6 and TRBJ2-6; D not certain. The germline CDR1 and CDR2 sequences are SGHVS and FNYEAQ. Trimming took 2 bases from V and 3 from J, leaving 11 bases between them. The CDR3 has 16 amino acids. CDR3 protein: CASSLSPSGGANVLTF. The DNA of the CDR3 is TGTGCCAGCAGCTTATCCCCCTCAGGTGGGGCCAACGTCCTGACTTTC. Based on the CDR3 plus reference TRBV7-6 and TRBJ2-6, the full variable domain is GAGVSQSPRYKVTKRGQDVALRCDPISGHVSLYWYRQALGQGPEFLTYFNYEAQQDKSGLPNDRFSAERPEGSISTLTIQRTEQRDSAMYRCASSLSPSGGANVLTFGAGSRLTVL.

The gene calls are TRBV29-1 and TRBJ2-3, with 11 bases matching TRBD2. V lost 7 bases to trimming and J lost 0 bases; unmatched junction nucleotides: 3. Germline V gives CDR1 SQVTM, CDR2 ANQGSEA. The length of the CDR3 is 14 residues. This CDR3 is CSAIAGGSTDTQYF. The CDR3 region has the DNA TGCAGCGCTATAGCGGGAGGGAGCACAGATACGCAGTATTTT.

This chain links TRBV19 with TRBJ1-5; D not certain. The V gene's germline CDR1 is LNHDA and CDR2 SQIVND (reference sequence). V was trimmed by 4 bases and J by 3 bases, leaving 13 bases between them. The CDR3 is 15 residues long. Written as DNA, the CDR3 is TGTGCCAGTAGTAAAGCGGCAGCTAACAATCAGCCCCAGCATTTT. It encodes CASSKAAANNQPQHF.

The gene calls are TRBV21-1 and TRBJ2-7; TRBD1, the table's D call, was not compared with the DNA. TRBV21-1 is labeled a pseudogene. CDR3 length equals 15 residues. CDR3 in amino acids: CASSKGIRGSYEQYF. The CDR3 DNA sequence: TGTGCCAGCAGCAAAGGAATCAGGGGTTCCTACGAGCAGTACTTC.

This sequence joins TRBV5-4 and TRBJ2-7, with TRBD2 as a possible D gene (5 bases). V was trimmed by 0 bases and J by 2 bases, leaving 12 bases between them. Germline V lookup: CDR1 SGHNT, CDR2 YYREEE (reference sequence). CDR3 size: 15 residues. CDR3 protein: CASSLDLGLTYEQYF. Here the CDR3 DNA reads TGTGCCAGCAGCTTGGATCTTGGACTTACCTACGAGCAGTACTTC.

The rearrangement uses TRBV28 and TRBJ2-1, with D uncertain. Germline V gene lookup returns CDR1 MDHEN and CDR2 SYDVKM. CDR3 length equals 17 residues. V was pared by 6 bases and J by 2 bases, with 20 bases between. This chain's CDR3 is CASRNSASRRTYNEQFF. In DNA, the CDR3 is TGTGCCAGCAGGAACTCAGCGTCTCGGAGAACCTACAATGAGCAGTTCTTC.